This TCR beta chain emerged from a study of shared clonotypes between healthy human individuals (dated by TCRdb to the early 2020s). As for the study more broadly: The cohort comprised a couple of women and three men aged 18 to 49 years. Between about 0.8 and 9.5 billion PBMCs per donor were obtained by leukapheresis. To increase sequencing depth and limit assay-specific biases, TCR repertoire library preparation and sequencing were carried out by different laboratories using diverse techniques. To estimate repertoire size and how much clonotypes are shared between individuals, the study performed deep sequencing of blood TCR repertoires from a handful of healthy adults.

A note on this clone: Its specific antigen is unknown. No base quality information exists; no much larger clone differs at one position.

TCR CDR3 regions were amplified from genomic DNA by multiplex PCR using the deep immunoSEQ assay. For each cell subset, the extracted genomic DNA was distributed evenly across all wells of several immunoSEQ 96-well plates, and each plate served as one replicate. Each replicate PCR for unsorted PBMC received roughly 300 ng genomic DNA, equal to approximately 29,000 T cell genomes. Genomic DNA from unsorted PBMC was sequenced over ten immunoSEQ deep assay plates. Purified libraries were measured with a Qubit 3.0 fluorometer, size-checked on a Bioanalyzer 2100, and measured again with the KAPA Library Quantification kit. Every immunoSEQ 96-well plate was sequenced on a dedicated single-read 150-cycle Illumina NextSeq 550 flow cell. On the study's bioinformatics: Because the immunoSEQ output held only junctional sequences and lacked quality scores, the filtering could not match the filtering applied to full-length reads. To assign V/J genes and CDR3, sequences were annotated using PyIR, a Python wrapper for IgBLAST v1.9, with IMGT germline references. Reads with weak V/J assignments (E-value above 1e-6), missing CDR3, stop codons, out-of-frame junctions, or ambiguous translated residues were removed. V3J clonotypes were defined as sequences sharing an identical inferred V gene, J gene, and CDR3 amino acid sequence. To compute the percentage overlap between repertoires, the number of shared unique clonotypes was divided by the size of the smaller repertoire. RTK rarefaction, the Chao1 estimator, and Recon v2.1 estimates of unobserved clonotypes were used to assess repertoire richness. In TCRdb, the immuneACCESS table is reduced to in-frame sequences with V and J assigned. These tables do not hold every clone; where another copy was compared, an unresolved V gene accounts for under half, and the others remain unexplained. D and trimming come from the DNA, and the V and J calls and clone size come from that table. The sample table contains roughly 500,000 clones; only one count was recorded for roughly 80% of them. The top ten hold approximately 12% of the sample.

Donors were healthy HIV-negative adults with no recently reported acute infections or vaccinations. Every donor was a Caucasian adult living in Nashville, Tennessee, USA. For unsorted samples, 75 million to 90 million PBMCs were counted and genomic DNA was extracted with the QIAamp DNA Blood Mini kit. Blood was collected by leukapheresis, and PBMCs were isolated by Ficoll-Histopaque density gradient centrifugation and then cryopreserved in liquid nitrogen vapor phase. Broad study findings and their caveats: The genetic and exposure-history diversity represented was limited by the small number of donors. Pairwise subsampling indicated that sequencing depth was expected to affect the degree of clonotype sharing among donors. Sampling was restricted to blood, and TCR repertoires in tissue are likely to differ from TCR repertoires in blood.

Via the germline V gene (reference sequence), CDR1 is GTSNPN and CDR2 SVGIG. The germline V end is reduced by 7 bases and the J end by 5 bases; junction bases left unmatched: 4. The CDR3 numbers 11 residues from cysteine through phenylalanine. Solely the CDR3 DNA is kept, with 33 bases framed from the first base. The receptor was isolated from a woman aged 40 to 50 in good health. Some clones in this sample may be carry-over from other donors' samples. The chain is assembled from TRBV30 and TRBJ1-2, with 7 central nucleotides matching TRBD1. Material for sequencing was PBMCs. The CDR3 reads CAFKTGYGYTF. The DNA is as follows: TGTGCCTTTAAGACAGGGTATGGCTACACCTTC.